The rows below give T cell receptor beta chains drawn from one sample of a study of blood T cell repertoires in COVID-19. Generated by immunoSEQ multiplex PCR, the TCRdb table keeps only in-frame clones and is missing some. This repertoire shows 130,000 to 150,000 clones, around 80% found once; its top ten account for about 15%. The material sequenced was peripheral blood. The receptors shown here come from a human donor with acute or convalescent COVID-19. The donor label of this sample is uncertain. The CDR3 runs from the conserved cysteine through the conserved F or W. A D gene is named only where the DNA matches it firmly. Not every row has a clone size; where given, it reads once, few, many or a size class.

clone size | D gene | J gene | V gene | CDR3 DNA | CDR3 protein
- | TRBD1 | TRBJ1-1 | TRBV5-1 | TGCGCCAGCAGCCTCCAACAGGGGCCCACTGAAGCTTTCTTT | CASSLQQGPTEAFF
- | TRBD1 | TRBJ2-3 | TRBV5-1 | TGCGCCAGCAGCTTGGAGTGGACAGGGAAGGATACGCAGTATTTT | CASSLEWTGKDTQYF
- | TRBD2 | TRBJ2-1 | TRBV14 | TGTGCCAGCAGCCGGAAGGGCGGGGGGGCTGTGTCGAATGAGCAGTTCTTC | CASSRKGGGAVSNEQFF
- | - | TRBJ2-2 | TRBV3-1/TRBV3-2 | TGTGCCAGCAGCCATCCCAGTGGCCGGGCCGGGGAGCTGTTTTTT | CASSHPSGRAGELFF
- | - | TRBJ2-7 | TRBV10-3 | TGTGCCGCCAGGGGGGTCTACGAGCAGTACTTC | CAARGVYEQYF
once | - | TRBJ1-2 | TRBV6-1 | TGTGCCAGCAGTGAAGGGACAGCCTCGGATGGCTACACCTTC | CASSEGTASDGYTF
- | - | TRBJ1-3 | TRBV6-5 | TGTGCCAGCAGTTACTCCGGTGTGAGCTCTGGAAACACCATATATTTT | CASSYSGVSSGNTIYF
- | - | TRBJ1-1 | TRBV29-1 | TGCAGCGTCGGGACACGGAACACTGAAGCTTTCTTT | CSVGTRNTEAFF
- | TRBD1 | TRBJ1-4 | TRBV5-7 | TGTGCCAGCAGCCCGAGGCCGACAGGGGGAGGTGAAAAACTGTTTTTT | CASSPRPTGGGEKLFF
- | - | TRBJ2-3 | TRBV5-1 | TGCGCCAGCAGCTGGGGACTTGCGGGGGACAACACAGATACGCAGTATTTT | CASSWGLAGDNTDTQYF
- | - | TRBJ1-5 | TRBV2 | TGTGCCAGCCTGGGGAGCTATAGCAATCAGCCCCAGCATTTT | CASLGSYSNQPQHF
- | TRBD1 | TRBJ1-1 | TRBV2 | TGTGCCAGCAGGACCAACAGGGGAGGAGAAGCTTTCTTT | CASRTNRGGEAFF
- | TRBD1 | TRBJ2-2 | TRBV11-2 | TGTGCCAGCAGCTTGACAGGGGGCAACACCGGGGAGCTGTTTTTT | CASSLTGGNTGELFF
- | - | TRBJ1-2 | TRBV6-4 | TGTGCCAGCAGCAGACAGGCTACACAGGACTATGGCTACACCTTC | CASSRQATQDYGYTF
- | TRBD2 | TRBJ2-7 | TRBV6-1 | TGTGCCAGCAGCGAAGCTCTAGCGGGGGGCCCAAGGAGCTCCTACGAGCAGTACTTC | CASSEALAGGPRSSYEQYF
- | - | TRBJ1-5 | TRBV4-2 | TGTGCCAGCAGCTCCGCGGGGGGGAGTACGCAGCCCCAGCATTTT | CASSSAGGSTQPQHF
few | TRBD1 | TRBJ2-1 | TRBV30 | TGTGCCTGGAGAAGGGCAGGGGGCGAGGAGCAGTTCTTC | CAWRRAGGEEQFF
- | TRBD2 | TRBJ2-2 | TRBV7-2 | TGTGCCAGCAGCCCGGGACTAGCGGGGTACACCGGGGAGCTGTTTTTT | CASSPGLAGYTGELFF
- | - | TRBJ1-6 | TRBV6-4 | TGTGCCAGCTCCGAGACTTATAATTCACCCCTCCACTTT | CASSETYNSPLHF
- | TRBD1 | TRBJ2-7 | TRBV7-9 | TGTGCCAGCAGCCTATTAAGGGGGCGGTACGAGCAGTACTTC | CASSLLRGRYEQYF
once | TRBD1 | TRBJ1-1 | TRBV5-5 | TGTGCCAGCAGCCGGACAGGGGAGAGTGAAGCTTTCTTT | CASSRTGESEAFF
once | - | TRBJ1-1 | TRBV5-1 | TGCGCCAGCAGCTTGGCCCCACCGGGAGACTCGAACACTGAAGCTTTCTTT | CASSLAPPGDSNTEAFF
- | - | TRBJ1-1 | TRBV29-1 | TGCAGCGTCCTCCCTGGGGGCGGGGGGACTGAAGCTTTCTTT | CSVLPGGGGTEAFF
once | TRBD1 | TRBJ1-6 | TRBV9 | TGTGCCACCGGGACAGGAGTAGGTAATTCACCCCTCCACTTT | CATGTGVGNSPLHF
- | TRBD2 | TRBJ2-3 | TRBV10-3 | TGTGCCATCAGTGAGGGGCTAGCGGTGCCAGATACGCAGTATTTT | CAISEGLAVPDTQYF
- | TRBD1 | TRBJ1-2 | TRBV10-3 | TGTGCCATCAGTGAGGCCCCTGTGGGACAGGGCTATGGCTACACCTTC | CAISEAPVGQGYGYTF
- | TRBD1 | TRBJ1-2 | TRBV29-1 | TGCAGCGTTGAAGATTCACGGACAGGGGGAAACTATGGCTACACCTTC | CSVEDSRTGGNYGYTF
- | TRBD1 | TRBJ2-7 | TRBV7-9 | TGTGCCAGCAGCTGGGACAGGGTGCGGGAGCAGTACTTC | CASSWDRVREQYF
- | - | TRBJ2-4 | TRBV25-1 | TGTGCCAGCAGTGAATTACAGGGATTCAGGGCCATTCAGTACTTC | CASSELQGFRAIQYF
- | - | TRBJ1-6 | TRBV19 | TGTGCCAGTAGGATCGGGGGGAGCTCCTATAATTCACCCCTCCACTTT | CASRIGGSSYNSPLHF
few | - | TRBJ1-2 | TRBV19 | TGTGCCAGTAGTATTAGGGACACCGTCGGCTATGGCTACACCTTC | CASSIRDTVGYGYTF
- | - | TRBJ1-2 | TRBV5-1 | TGCGCCAGCAGCTTGGACAGCCCAAACTATGGCTACACCTTC | CASSLDSPNYGYTF
- | - | TRBJ2-5 | TRBV7-2 | TGTGCCAGCAGCGCGCAGGGCGGCGGGACCCGGGCCCAGTACTTC | CASSAQGGGTRAQYF
- | TRBD1 | TRBJ1-5 | TRBV19 | TGTGCCAGTAGTAGGACAGGCATGTTCAGCAATCAGCCCCAGCATTTT | CASSRTGMFSNQPQHF
few | TRBD1 | TRBJ2-7 | TRBV10-1 | TGCGCCAGCAGTGACAGGGGGCTTTGTTCCTACGAGCAGTACTTC | CASSDRGLCSYEQYF
once | - | TRBJ1-4 | TRBV6-5 | TGTGCCAGCAGTTCAGGGCTTCACGCTAATGAAAAACTGTTTTTT | CASSSGLHANEKLFF
- | TRBD1 | TRBJ2-7 | TRBV10-3 | TGTGCCATCAGAGGACAGGGGAGATACGAGCAGTACTTC | CAIRGQGRYEQYF
many | - | TRBJ1-5 | TRBV2 | TGTGCCAGCAGCCTTAACAGGGTTAGCAATCAGCCCCAGCATTTT | CASSLNRVSNQPQHF
- | - | TRBJ2-5 | TRBV3-1/TRBV3-2 | TGTGCCAGCAGCCACGTAACTAGTTTCCAAGAGACCCAGTACTTC | CASSHVTSFQETQYF
- | TRBD1 | TRBJ1-3 | TRBV4-3 | TGCGCCAGCAGCCTTGACAGGGGAGGAAACACCATATATTTT | CASSLDRGGNTIYF
- | TRBD1 | TRBJ1-6 | TRBV7-3 | TGTGCCAGCAGCGAAAGGACAGGCCATAATTCACCCCTCCACTTT | CASSERTGHNSPLHF
- | - | TRBJ1-5 | TRBV3-1/TRBV3-2 | TGTGCCAGCAGCCCCCCCCGGGGTCAGCCCCAGCATTTT | CASSPPRGQPQHF
- | - | TRBJ1-2 | TRBV27 | TGTGCCAGCAGTTTCAGGGGCAAGTACTATGGCTACACCTTC | CASSFRGKYYGYTF
many | - | TRBJ1-5 | TRBV11-2 | TGTGCCAGCAGCTTAGATATACGTAGGGGTCAGCCCCAGCATTTT | CASSLDIRRGQPQHF
- | TRBD1 | TRBJ1-1 | TRBV7-8 | TGTGCCAGCAGCCCGGGACAGAAGACTGAAGCTTTCTTT | CASSPGQKTEAFF
few | TRBD1 | TRBJ1-2 | TRBV7-9 | TGTGCCAGCGCCCTGGGGACAGTTTCTAACTATGGCTACACCTTC | CASALGTVSNYGYTF
- | - | TRBJ2-5 | TRBV5-1 | TGCGCCAGCAGCTTGGGACTAAACCAAGAGACCCAGTACTTC | CASSLGLNQETQYF
- | TRBD1 | TRBJ1-1 | TRBV4-1 | TGCGCCAGCAGCCCGGGACAGAACATGAACACTGAAGCTTTCTTT | CASSPGQNMNTEAFF